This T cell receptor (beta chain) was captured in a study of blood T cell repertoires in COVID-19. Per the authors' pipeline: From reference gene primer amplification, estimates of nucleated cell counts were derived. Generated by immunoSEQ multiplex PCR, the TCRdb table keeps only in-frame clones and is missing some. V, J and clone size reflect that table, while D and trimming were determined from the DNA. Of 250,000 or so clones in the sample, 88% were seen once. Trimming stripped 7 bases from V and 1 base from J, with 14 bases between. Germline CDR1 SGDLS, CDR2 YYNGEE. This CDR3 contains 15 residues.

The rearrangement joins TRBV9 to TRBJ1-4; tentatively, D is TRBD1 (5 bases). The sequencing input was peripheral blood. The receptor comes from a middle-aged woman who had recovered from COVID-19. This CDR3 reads CASAPGVGTNEKLFF. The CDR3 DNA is TGTGCCAGCGCACCGGGGGTTGGAACTAATGAAAAACTGTTTTTT.